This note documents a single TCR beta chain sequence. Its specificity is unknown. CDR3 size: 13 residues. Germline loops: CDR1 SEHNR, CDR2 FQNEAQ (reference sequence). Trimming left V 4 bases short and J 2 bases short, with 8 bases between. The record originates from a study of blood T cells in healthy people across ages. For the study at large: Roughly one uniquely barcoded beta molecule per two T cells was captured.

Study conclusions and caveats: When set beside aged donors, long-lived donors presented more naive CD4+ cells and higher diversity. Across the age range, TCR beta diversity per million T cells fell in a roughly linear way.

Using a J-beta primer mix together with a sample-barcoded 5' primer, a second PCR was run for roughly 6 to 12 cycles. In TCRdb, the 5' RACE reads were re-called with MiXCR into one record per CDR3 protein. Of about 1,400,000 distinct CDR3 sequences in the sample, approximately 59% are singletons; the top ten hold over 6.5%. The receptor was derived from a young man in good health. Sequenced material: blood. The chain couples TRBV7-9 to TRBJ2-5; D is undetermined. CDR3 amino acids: CASSSPNQETQYF. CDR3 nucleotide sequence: TGTGCCAGCAGCTCCCCCAATCAAGAGACCCAGTACTTC.